The 8 T cell receptor beta chains listed next were all sequenced from one sample in a study of OX40 agonist ivuxolimab in advanced cancers. The assay was immunoSEQ multiplex PCR, and TCRdb's table has in-frame clones only and misses some. The repertoire includes 99,000 or so clones, roughly nine tenths of them detected once, and roughly 0.31% sits in the top ten. Material: CD4+ or CD8+ T cells sorted from blood, obtained in a trial of the OX40 agonist ivuxolimab. These receptors were taken from an adult with an advanced solid tumor such as melanoma, head and neck, liver or kidney cancer.

This clone was seen a single time. J is TRBJ2-1 and V is TRBV2; D is possibly TRBD1 or TRBD2 (6 bases each). Looked up from germline, CDR1 is SNHLY and CDR2 is FYNNEI. The V and J ends lost 8 bases and 2 bases respectively, with 13 bases between them. The CDR3 length is 14 residues. The CDR3 DNA follows: TGTGCCAGCGCGAGGGGGGTCCCCTACAATGAGCAGTTCTTC. Translated: CASARGVPYNEQFF.

This rearrangement joins TRBV5-4 to TRBJ1-2, with D tentatively TRBD1 (5 bases). V lost 0 bases, J lost 4 bases, and 7 bases lay in between. The CDR3 totals 13 residues. Per germline, CDR1 SGHNT and CDR2 YYREEE (reference sequence). The CDR3 reads CASSLEGPYGYTF. The CDR3 nucleotides are TGTGCCAGCAGCTTGGAGGGGCCCTATGGCTACACCTTC.

This clone was found once. This chain links TRBV15 with TRBJ2-3; 7 bases agree with TRBD1. This CDR3 has 16 residues. J gave up 0 bases and V 4 bases, and 7 bases lay outside the gene matches. Germline V gene lookup returns CDR1 LNHNV and CDR2 YYDKDF (reference sequence). The CDR3, as DNA: TGTGCCACCAGCACAACGGGACAGATAAGCACAGATACGCAGTATTTT. This translates into CATSTTGQISTDTQYF.

This clone was recorded once. The gene calls are TRBV29-1 and TRBJ2-7; 11 positions match TRBD2. There are 13 residues in the CDR3. Losses at the gene ends were 2 bases for V and 13 bases for J; bases not matched to a gene: 10. Looked up from germline, CDR1 is SQVTM and CDR2 is ANQGSEA. Here the CDR3 DNA reads TGCAGCGTTGAAACTAGCGGGGGAACTTCGCCATACTTC. It translates to CSVETSGGTSPYF.

This sequence joins TRBV4-2 and TRBJ2-1; D is possibly TRBD1 or TRBD2 (5 bases each). CDR1 is LGHNA and CDR2 is YNFKEQ in the germline V gene. The V end lost 1 base, the J end lost 8 bases, and 12 bases lay between the germline ends. The CDR3 contains 14 residues. The CDR3 coding sequence is TGTGCCAGCAGCCAAGGGGGGACGATAGATGAGCAGTTCTTC. Its translation is CASSQGGTIDEQFF.

The J gene is TRBJ1-2, the V gene TRBV27; 8 positions match TRBD1. J gave up 2 bases and V 11 bases, and 13 bases lay outside the gene matches. CDR3 size: 15 residues. CDR1 is MNHEY and CDR2 is SMNVEV in the germline V gene (reference sequence). CDR3 residues: CAPAQGQGQNYGYTF. The CDR3 nucleotides read TGTGCCCCAGCCCAAGGACAGGGACAGAACTATGGCTACACCTTC.

The rearrangement uses TRBV5-1 and TRBJ1-1; D is perhaps TRBD1 (5 bases). The CDR3 length is 13 residues. CDR1 and CDR2 from the germline V gene are SGHRS and YFSETQ. Trimming removed 4 bases at V and 6 bases at J, with 13 bases between. The chain's CDR3 is CASSPGGGAEAFF. DNA of the CDR3: TGCGCCAGCAGCCCTGGTGGGGGTGCTGAAGCTTTCTTT.

This chain connects TRBV5-8 to TRBJ1-1; tentatively, D is TRBD1 (5 bases). The germline CDR1 and CDR2 sequences are SGHTS and YDEGEE. CDR3 length: 12 residues. Between the trimmed V and J ends, which lost 4 bases and 11 bases, there was a span of 15 bases. The CDR3 region is CASSTWRGEAFF. The DNA of the CDR3 is TGTGCCAGCAGCACTTGGAGAGGGGAGGCTTTCTTT.